This T cell receptor beta chain was sequenced in a study of T-cell reconstitution after alpha-beta-depleted transplantation in children. It was with unique molecular identifiers that the TCRbeta library was prepared. A single record per CDR3 protein comes from TCRdb applying MiXCR to the PCR reads. Of hundreds of thousands of distinct CDR3 sequences in the sample, approximately 32% were seen once. Germline V CDR1 and CDR2: LGHNA, YSLEER. Trimming took 0 bases from V and 7 from J, leaving 16 bases between them. The CDR3 totals 16 residues. This sample comprised PBMCs from the stem cell graft donor, obtained from the stem cell graft. The chain recombines TRBV4-3 with TRBJ2-1; D not resolved. The sequence was obtained from a human donor who donated a stem cell graft to a child with aplastic anemia. CDR3 amino acids: CASSQEARRASNEQFF. The CDR3 DNA follows: TGCGCCAGCAGCCAAGAGGCGAGACGGGCATCTAATGAGCAGTTCTTC.